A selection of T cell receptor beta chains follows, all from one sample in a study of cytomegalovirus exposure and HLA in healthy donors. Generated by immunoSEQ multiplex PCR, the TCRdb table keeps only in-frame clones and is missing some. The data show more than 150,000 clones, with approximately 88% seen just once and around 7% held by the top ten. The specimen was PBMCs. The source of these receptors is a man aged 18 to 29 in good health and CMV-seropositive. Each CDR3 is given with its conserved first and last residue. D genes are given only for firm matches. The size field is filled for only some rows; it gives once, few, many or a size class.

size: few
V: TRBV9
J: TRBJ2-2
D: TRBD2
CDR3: CASSVEGSGRFATGELFF

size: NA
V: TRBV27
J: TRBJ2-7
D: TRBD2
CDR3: CASSLGLAVYEQYF

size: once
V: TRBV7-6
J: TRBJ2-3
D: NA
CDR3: CASSFYSDTQYF

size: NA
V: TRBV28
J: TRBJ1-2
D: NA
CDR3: CASSQGSLTRGYTF

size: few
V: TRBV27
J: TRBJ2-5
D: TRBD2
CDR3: CASSFSPPGLAGETQYF

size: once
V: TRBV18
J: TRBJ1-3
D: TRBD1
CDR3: CASSLSGTGFSGNTIYF

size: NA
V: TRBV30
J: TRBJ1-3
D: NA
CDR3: CAWNRGSGNTIYF

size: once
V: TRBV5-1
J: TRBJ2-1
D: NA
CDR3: CASSWSEGTNEQFF

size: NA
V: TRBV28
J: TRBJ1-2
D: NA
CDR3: CASSLSRTNYGYTF

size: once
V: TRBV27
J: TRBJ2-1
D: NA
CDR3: CASGNQGGEQFF

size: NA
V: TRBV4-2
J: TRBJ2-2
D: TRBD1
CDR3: CASSQEGQGAENTGELFF

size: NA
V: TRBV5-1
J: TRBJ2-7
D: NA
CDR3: CASSLAPGQTYEQYF

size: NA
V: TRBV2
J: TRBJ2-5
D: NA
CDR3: CASNAWPQETQYF

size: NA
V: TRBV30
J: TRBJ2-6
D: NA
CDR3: CAAVISGANVLTF

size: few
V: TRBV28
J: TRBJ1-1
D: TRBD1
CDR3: CASRRTGGTEAFF

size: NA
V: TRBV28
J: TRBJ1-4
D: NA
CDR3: CASGIQGEKLFF

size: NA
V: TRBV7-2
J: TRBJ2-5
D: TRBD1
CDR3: CASSETQDRGGTQYF

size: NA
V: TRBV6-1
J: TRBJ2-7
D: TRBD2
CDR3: CASSETGLAGSYEQYF